The 6 T cell receptor beta chains below come from one sample, sequenced in a study of T cells in Graves' hyperthyroidism and ophthalmopathy. TCR beta CDR3 regions were amplified from RNA. Researchers ran a first-round RT-PCR on the TCR CDR3 using the HTBI primer set. TCRdb re-derived calls from the multiplex PCR reads in MiXCR, one entry per CDR3 protein. The sample carries 480,000 or so distinct CDR3 sequences, 46% recorded once. Sequenced: peripheral blood or thyroid tissue (not recorded which). The receptor source for this set is an adult woman with Graves' disease, either hyperthyroidism or ophthalmopathy (not recorded which).

This rearrangement joins TRBV10-3 to TRBJ1-5, with a possible D match to TRBD1 (5 bases). V lost 0 bases and J 7 bases, leaving 16 bases between the germline ends. Per the germline V gene, CDR1 is ENHRY and CDR2 is SYGVKD. The CDR3 extends over 16 amino acids. In DNA, the CDR3 is TGTGCCATCAGTGAGTCGACTGGCAGGGATGGGCAGCCCCAGCATTTT. Translation: CAISESTGRDGQPQHF.

V is TRBV7-9 and J is TRBJ2-7; unclear D gene. Trimming removed 0 bases at V and 5 bases at J, with 8 bases between. The CDR3 spans 13 residues. CDR1 and CDR2 (germline): SEHNR, FQNEAQ (reference sequence). The CDR3 is CASSLAGKDEQYF. The CDR3 nucleotides read TGTGCCAGCAGCTTAGCGGGGAAAGACGAGCAGTACTTC.

The rearrangement links TRBV7-9 to TRBJ2-7; 11 nucleotides agree with TRBD2. CDR3 size: 15 residues. Trimming removed 6 bases from V and 3 bases from J; junction bases left unmatched: 7. Germline V gene sequence: CDR1 SEHNR, CDR2 FQNEAQ (reference sequence). This CDR3 reads CASRTGTSGDYEQYF. CDR3 nucleotides: TGTGCCAGCAGGACCGGGACTAGCGGAGACTACGAGCAGTACTTC.

In its sample, this clonotype was seen a few times. The chain recombines TRBV5-1 with TRBJ1-5; D not resolved. The CDR3 runs 19 residues. CDR1 is SGHRS and CDR2 is YFSETQ in the germline V gene. Between the trimmed V and J ends, which lost 1 base and 5 bases, there was a span of 25 bases. For the CDR3, the DNA is TGCGCCAGCAGCTTGCCCCGGCACGTTGACACGCCGGCCGATCAGCCCCAGCATTTT. Translated, it gives CASSLPRHVDTPADQPQHF.

This clonotype showed up many times. V and J are TRBV7-9 and TRBJ1-5; D unclear. The V gene lost 0 bases and the J gene lost 3 bases, with 6 bases spanning the gap. The V gene's germline CDR1 is SEHNR and CDR2 FQNEAQ (reference sequence). This CDR3 has 14 amino acids. CDR3 sequence reads: CASSLAGDNQPQHF. CDR3 sequence (DNA): TGTGCCAGCAGCTTAGCCGGAGACAATCAGCCCCAGCATTTT.

The table lists this clonotype with many counts. The rearrangement joins TRBV10-3 to TRBJ2-7; D is possibly TRBD1 (5 bases). V lost 8 bases to trimming and J lost 1 base, with 9 bases between them. The CDR3 is 12 residues long. Germline CDR1 is ENHRY and CDR2 is SYGVKD. CDR3 loop: CAIRTGSYEQYF. The CDR3 DNA sequence: TGTGCCATCCGCACAGGATCCTACGAGCAGTACTTC.